Following are 18 T cell receptor beta chains from one sample sequenced in a study of blood T cell repertoires in COVID-19. The data were produced by immunoSEQ multiplex PCR, yet TCRdb's version contains in-frame clones alone and is incomplete. The sample includes approximately 160,000 clones, roughly 84% of them seen just once. The sequencing sample was made of peripheral blood. Receptors were obtained from a man aged 55 to 70 who had recovered from COVID-19.

The CDR3 reads CASSPNPAGGGGGANVLTF. CDR3 coding DNA: TGTGCCAGCTCACCAAACCCTGCGGGGGGTGGAGGAGGGGCCAACGTCCTGACTTTC. This sequence joins TRBV18 and TRBJ2-6; 8 nucleotides agree with TRBD2. CDR1 is KGHSH and CDR2 is LQKENI in the germline V gene. Trimming at V came to 2 bases and at J to 4 bases, leaving 13 bases not matched to a gene. There are 19 residues in the CDR3.

The chain is built from TRBV2 and TRBJ2-1, with 8 positions matching TRBD2. The germline V gene has CDR1 SNHLY and CDR2 FYNNEI. This CDR3 comprises 17 residues. With 7 bases clipped from V and 7 bases from J, the junction kept 18 bases outside the gene matches. The DNA for the CDR3 is TGTGCCAGCAATCCGGGACTAGTAGTGGGGGGGGTGAATGAGCAGTTCTTC. Translating it yields CASNPGLVVGGVNEQFF.

The chain uses TRBV5-1 and TRBJ2-2; the D is unclear. Trimming removed 4 bases from V and 0 bases from J, with 19 bases in between. The CDR3 runs to 18 residues. Germline CDR1 reads SGHRS; CDR2 reads YFSETQ. Written as DNA, the CDR3 is TGCGCCAGCAGCCCTGGTAACAGCTTATACTCGAACACCGGGGAGCTGTTTTTT. Amino acids: CASSPGNSLYSNTGELFF.

Worth noting for this clone: Germline is not matched at one junction end, which may reflect a read error. The chain carries TRBV4-1 and TRBJ2-1; 7 bases fit TRBD1. The germline CDR1 and CDR2 sequences are MGHRA and YSYEKL. This CDR3 has 14 amino acids. CDR3 nucleotides: TGCGCCAGCACCCAACAGGGGCCTTCAAATGAGCAGTTCTTC. It is translated as CASTQQGPSNEQFF.

This chain connects TRBV5-1 to TRBJ2-5; D might be TRBD1 (6 bases). CDR1 is SGHRS, CDR2 YFSETQ, per germline. Trimming cost V 2 bases and J 5 bases, with 19 bases left between them. The CDR3 consists of 16 residues. CDR3 region: CASSFLGGREGETQYF. In nucleotides, the CDR3 is TGCGCCAGCAGCTTCCTTGGGGGCAGGGAAGGTGAGACCCAGTACTTC.

The J gene is TRBJ1-1, the V gene TRBV4-2, with a weak D call TRBD1 (5 bases). Germline-derived CDR1 and CDR2 are LGHNA and YNFKEQ. Trimming removed 0 bases from V and 2 bases from J, with 10 bases in between. The CDR3 consists of 15 residues. The CDR3 DNA reads TGTGCCAGCAGCCAAGATGGGGCATCAAACACTGAAGCTTTCTTT. Encoded protein: CASSQDGASNTEAFF.

The V gene is TRBV4-2, the J gene TRBJ1-6, with TRBD1 identical over 7 bases. This CDR3 is 17 amino acids long. V lost 0 bases, J lost 0 bases, and 2 bases stayed unmatched. The V gene's germline CDR1 is LGHNA and CDR2 YNFKEQ. DNA of the CDR3: TGTGCCAGCAGCCAAGAGACAGGGAGCTCCTATAATTCACCCCTCCACTTT. It codes for CASSQETGSSYNSPLHF.

There are a few counts of this clone. The rearrangement uses TRBV7-3 and TRBJ2-1; D may be TRBD2 (6 bases). Germline CDR1 SGHTA, CDR2 FQGTGA. Trimming took 2 bases from V and 5 from J, leaving 10 bases between them. The CDR3 is 14 amino acids. The CDR3 DNA is TGTGCCAGCAGCTTAGCGGGGACGGACAATGAGCAGTTCTTC. It specifies CASSLAGTDNEQFF.

The rearrangement joins TRBV2 to TRBJ1-1, with D possibly being TRBD1 (6 bases). The CDR3 is made up of 15 amino acids. V was clipped by 2 bases and J by 4 bases, with 14 bases between them. CDR1 and CDR2 (germline): SNHLY, FYNNEI. CDR3 region: CASSEQQGRSTEAFF. The CDR3 nucleotides read TGTGCCAGCAGTGAACAACAGGGTCGGAGCACTGAAGCTTTCTTT.

The genes are TRBV11-1 and TRBJ2-2; no clear D. The CDR3 is 15 amino acids. Trimming stripped 7 bases from V and 1 base from J, with 13 bases between. The V gene's germline CDR1 is SGHAT and CDR2 FQDESV (reference sequence). The DNA of the CDR3 is TGTGCCAGCATGCGCACGAGACAGAACACCGGGGAGCTGTTTTTT. It translates to CASMRTRQNTGELFF.

The chain is built from TRBV15 and TRBJ2-2, with D perhaps matching TRBD1 (6 bases). Germline lookup yields CDR1 LNHNV and CDR2 YYDKDF (reference sequence). The CDR3 totals 13 residues. V was cut by 2 bases and J by 8 bases, with 9 bases left in between. CDR3 residues: CATSRSTGGELFF. In DNA form, the CDR3 reads TGTGCCACCAGCAGATCCACAGGGGGGGAGCTGTTTTTT.

This rearrangement joins TRBV7-2 to TRBJ2-3, with TRBD2 matching over 7 bases. V gave up 2 bases and J gave up 1 base; unmatched junction bases: 6. This CDR3 contains 16 residues. Germline loops: CDR1 SGHTA, CDR2 FQGNSA. CDR3 amino acids: CASSLLGGGGTDTQYF. As DNA, the CDR3 is TGTGCCAGCAGCTTACTGGGCGGGGGTGGCACAGATACGCAGTATTTT.

This rearrangement joins TRBV5-6 to TRBJ2-7; 9 bases are a match to TRBD1. Germline V lookup: CDR1 SGHDT, CDR2 YYEEEE. Trimming removed 3 bases from V and 3 bases from J; junction bases left unmatched: 4. The CDR3 sequence is 14 residues long. CDR3 in amino acids: CASSSGTGNYEQYF. The CDR3 DNA reads as TGTGCCAGCAGCTCCGGGACAGGGAACTACGAGCAGTACTTC.

The V and J genes are TRBV7-8 and TRBJ2-1, with 8 bases that match TRBD2. The CDR3 has 17 amino acids. V shed 5 bases and J 3 bases; nucleotides not matched to a gene: 12. From germline, CDR1 is SGHVS and CDR2 FQNEAQ. CDR3 sequence reads: CASSPTWRAGDYNEQFF. DNA of the CDR3: TGTGCCAGCAGCCCGACATGGAGAGCGGGGGACTACAATGAGCAGTTCTTC.

This sequence joins TRBV5-1 and TRBJ2-6; no clear D. Germline values: CDR1 SGHRS, CDR2 YFSETQ. This CDR3 contains 14 residues. Between the trimmed V and J ends, which lost 3 bases and 1 base, there was a span of 5 bases. The CDR3, as DNA: TGCGCCAGCAGCTCCCAGTCTGGGGCCAACGTCCTGACTTTC. Its translation: CASSSQSGANVLTF.

V is TRBV23-1 and J is TRBJ2-7; tentatively, D is TRBD2 (5 bases). TRBV23-1 carries the ORF label, with uncertain function. Trimming removed 1 base at V and 2 bases at J, with 18 bases between. This CDR3 contains 17 residues. The CDR3 protein is CASSQLASRVFPYEQYF. Here the CDR3 DNA reads TGCGCCAGCAGTCAATTGGCCTCGAGGGTATTCCCCTACGAGCAGTACTTC.

The chain carries TRBV27 and TRBJ1-6; TRBD1 agrees at 8 bases. There are 17 residues in the CDR3. The ends lost 3 bases at V and 2 bases at J; junction bases unmatched: 6. CDR1 MNHEY and CDR2 SMNVEV come from the germline V gene (reference sequence). CDR3 sequence (DNA): TGTGCCAGCAGTTTGTTTGACAGGGGCACCTATAATTCACCCCTCCACTTT. It codes for CASSLFDRGTYNSPLHF.

The gene calls are TRBV7-2 and TRBJ2-5, with 7 bases fitting TRBD1. J was trimmed by 4 bases and V by 4 bases; bases with no gene match: 6. The CDR3 has 14 residues. Germline CDR1 reads SGHTA; CDR2 reads FQGNSA. This CDR3 is CASSSTGFLETQYF. Written as DNA, the CDR3 is TGTGCCAGCAGCTCGACAGGGTTTTTAGAGACCCAGTACTTC.